These 7 T cell receptor beta chains originate from one sample sequenced in a study of identical twins. TCRdb reprocessed the 5' RACE reads with MiXCR, giving one entry per CDR3 protein. Among about 330,000 distinct CDR3 sequences, 9% to 15% were seen once, and the ten largest hold 7.2%. The data were also submitted as part of a second study, on yellow fever vaccine responses in identical twins.

Sequenced: CD8+ T cells sorted from blood. Receptors were obtained from a woman under 30 in good health.

A few counts support this clonotype. V gene TRBV10-2 combines with J gene TRBJ2-7; tentatively, D is TRBD1 or TRBD2 (6 bases each). Germline V gene sequence: CDR1 WSHSY, CDR2 SAAADI. The CDR3 is 14 amino acids. V was pared by 3 bases and J by 2 bases, with 11 bases between. CDR3 in DNA: TGCGCCAGCAGTGAAGACGGGGGCACCTACGAGCAGTACTTC. This translates into CASSEDGGTYEQYF.

This rearrangement joins TRBV12-3 or TRBV12-4 to TRBJ2-7; a weak D match, TRBD2 (6 bases). V was cut by 6 bases and J by 6 bases, with 18 bases left in between. This CDR3 spans 14 amino acids. CDR3 region: CASSPGVWGGEQYF. The CDR3 DNA is TGTGCCAGCAGCCCGGGGGTGTGGGGCGGCGAGCAGTACTTC.

This rearrangement joins TRBV28 to TRBJ1-1; D is unresolved. V was clipped by 1 base and J by 1 base, with 10 bases between them. This CDR3 comprises 15 residues. CDR1 is MDHEN and CDR2 is SYDVKM in the germline V gene. CDR3 coding DNA: TGTGCCAGCAGTTTATACGGCAGCCAGAACACTGAAGCTTTCTTT. Protein: CASSLYGSQNTEAFF.

In its sample, this clonotype was seen a few times. This sequence joins TRBV4-1 and TRBJ2-1, with D possibly TRBD2 on 5 matching bases. From germline, CDR1 is MGHRA and CDR2 YSYEKL. Trimming took off 3 bases at V and 6 bases at J, with 18 bases between the two ends. CDR3 length equals 16 residues. CDR3 residues: CASSHQDSGAFNEQFF. Here the CDR3 DNA reads TGCGCCAGCAGCCATCAGGACTCTGGAGCGTTCAATGAGCAGTTCTTC.

The V call is TRBV7-9, the J call TRBJ1-2; D not resolved. The germline V gene encodes CDR1 SEHNR and CDR2 FQNEAQ (reference sequence). With 3 bases removed from V and 7 bases from J, the gap between germline ends came to 9 bases. The CDR3 has 12 residues. The CDR3 loop reads CASSFWVFGYTF. The CDR3 DNA sequence: TGTGCCAGCAGCTTTTGGGTTTTTGGCTACACCTTC.

This chain connects TRBV12-3 or TRBV12-4 to TRBJ2-5; 7 bases align to TRBD1. The J segment lost 1 base and the V segment lost 5 bases, leaving 4 bases of the junction unmatched. The length of the CDR3 is 14 residues. This chain's CDR3 is CASSLGTVQETQYF. Here the CDR3 DNA reads TGTGCCAGCAGTCTCGGGACAGTCCAAGAGACCCAGTACTTC.

In this sample, this clonotype turned up a few times. The rearrangement joins TRBV27 to TRBJ2-6, with 11 nucleotides matching TRBD1. V lost 3 bases, J lost 2 bases, and 6 bases stayed unmatched. The V gene's germline CDR1 is MNHEY and CDR2 SMNVEV (reference sequence). CDR3 length: 18 residues. The CDR3 region is CASSFLGTGGTGANVLTF. The CDR3 DNA follows: TGTGCCAGCAGTTTCCTCGGGACAGGGGGGACTGGGGCCAACGTCCTGACTTTC.